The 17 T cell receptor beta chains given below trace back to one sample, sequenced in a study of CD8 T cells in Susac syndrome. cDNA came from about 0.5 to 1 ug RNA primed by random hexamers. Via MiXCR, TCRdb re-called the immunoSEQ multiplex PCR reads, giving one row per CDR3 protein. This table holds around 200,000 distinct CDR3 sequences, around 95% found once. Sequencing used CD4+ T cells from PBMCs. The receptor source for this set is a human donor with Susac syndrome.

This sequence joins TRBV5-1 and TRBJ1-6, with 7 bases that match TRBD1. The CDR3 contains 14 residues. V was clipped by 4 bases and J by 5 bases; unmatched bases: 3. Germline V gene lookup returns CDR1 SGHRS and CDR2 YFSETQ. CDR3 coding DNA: TGCGCCAGCAGCGCGGGACAGCATAATTCACCCCTCCACTTT. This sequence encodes CASSAGQHNSPLHF.

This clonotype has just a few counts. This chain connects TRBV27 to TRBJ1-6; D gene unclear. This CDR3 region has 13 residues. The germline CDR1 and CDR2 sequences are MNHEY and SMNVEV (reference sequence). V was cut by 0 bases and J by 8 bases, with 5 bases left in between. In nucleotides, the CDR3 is TGTGCCAGCAGTTTATCCCGAGATTCACCCCTCCACTTT. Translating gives CASSLSRDSPLHF.

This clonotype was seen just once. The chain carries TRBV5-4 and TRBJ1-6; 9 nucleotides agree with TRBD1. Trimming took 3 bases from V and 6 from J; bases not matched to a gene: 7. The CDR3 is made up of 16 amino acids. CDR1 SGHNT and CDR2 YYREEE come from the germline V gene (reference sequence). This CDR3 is CASSWVPGQGNSPLHF. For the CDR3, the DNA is TGTGCCAGCAGCTGGGTCCCGGGACAGGGTAATTCACCCCTCCACTTT.

The CDR3 nucleotides are TGCAGTGCTGATACGGACAGTAACTATGGCTACACCTTC. Protein sequence: CSADTDSNYGYTF. This chain joins TRBV20-1 and TRBJ1-2; a possible D gene is TRBD1 (6 bases). Germline values: CDR1 DFQATT, CDR2 SNEGSKA (reference sequence). The CDR3 has 13 residues. Trimming left V 5 bases short and J 1 base short, with 11 bases between.

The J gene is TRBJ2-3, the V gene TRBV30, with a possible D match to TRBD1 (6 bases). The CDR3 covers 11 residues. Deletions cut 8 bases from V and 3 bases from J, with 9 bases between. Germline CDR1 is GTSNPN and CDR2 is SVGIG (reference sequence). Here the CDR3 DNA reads TGTGCCGGTAGGGGGACAGATACGCAGTATTTT. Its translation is CAGRGTDTQYF. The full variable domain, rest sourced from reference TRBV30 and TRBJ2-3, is SQTIHQWPATLVQPVGSPLSLECTVEGTSNPNLYWYRQAAGRGLQLLFYSVGIGQISSEVPQNLSASRPQDRQFILSSKKLLLSDSGFYLCAGRGTDTQYFGPGTRLTVL.

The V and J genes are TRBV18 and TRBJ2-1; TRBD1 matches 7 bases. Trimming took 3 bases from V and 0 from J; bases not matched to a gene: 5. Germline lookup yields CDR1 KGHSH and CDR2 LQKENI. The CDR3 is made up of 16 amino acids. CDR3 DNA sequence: TGTGCCAGCTCACCTTCGACAGGGAGCTCCTACAATGAGCAGTTCTTC. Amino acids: CASSPSTGSSYNEQFF. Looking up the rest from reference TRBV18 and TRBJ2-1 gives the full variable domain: NAGVMQNPRHLVRRRGQEARLRCSPMKGHSHVYWYRQLPEEGLKFMVYLQKENIIDESGMPKERFSAEFPKEGPSILRIQQVVRGDSAAYFCASSPSTGSSYNEQFFGPGTRLTVL.

The CDR3 sequence: CASSLGTGTGPLSTDTQYF. The DNA for the CDR3 is TGTGCCAGCAGCTTAGGGACCGGGACTGGTCCCCTAAGCACAGATACGCAGTATTTT. The V gene is TRBV7-9, the J gene TRBJ2-3, with D possibly TRBD2 on 6 matching bases. The germline gives CDR1 SEHNR, CDR2 FQNEAQ (reference sequence). The CDR3 consists of 19 residues. Trimming took off 1 base at V and 0 bases at J, with 20 bases between the two ends.

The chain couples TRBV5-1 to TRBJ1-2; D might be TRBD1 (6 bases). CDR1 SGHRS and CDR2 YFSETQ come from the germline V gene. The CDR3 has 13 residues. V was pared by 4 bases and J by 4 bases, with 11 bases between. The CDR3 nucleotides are TGCGCCAGCAGCGTGAGGGACATCTATGGCTACACCTTC. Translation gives CASSVRDIYGYTF.

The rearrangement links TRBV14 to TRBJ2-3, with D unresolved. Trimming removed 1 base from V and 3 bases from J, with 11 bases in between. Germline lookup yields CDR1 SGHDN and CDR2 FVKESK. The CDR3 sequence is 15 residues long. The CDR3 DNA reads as TGTGCCAGCAGCCAAGTAGCTAGGAGTACAGATACGCAGTATTTT. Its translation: CASSQVARSTDTQYF.

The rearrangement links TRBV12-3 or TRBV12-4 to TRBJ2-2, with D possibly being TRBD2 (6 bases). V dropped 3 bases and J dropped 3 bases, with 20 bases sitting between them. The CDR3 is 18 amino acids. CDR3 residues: CASSFEVRRGGDTGELFF. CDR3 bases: TGTGCCAGCAGTTTCGAGGTTCGGCGGGGCGGGGACACCGGGGAGCTGTTTTTT.

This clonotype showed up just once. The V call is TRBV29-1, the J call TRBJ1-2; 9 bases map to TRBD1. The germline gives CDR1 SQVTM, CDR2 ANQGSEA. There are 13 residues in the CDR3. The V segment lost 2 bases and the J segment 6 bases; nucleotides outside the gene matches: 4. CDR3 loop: CSVERGQGDGYTF. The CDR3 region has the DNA TGCAGCGTTGAAAGGGGACAGGGAGATGGCTACACCTTC.

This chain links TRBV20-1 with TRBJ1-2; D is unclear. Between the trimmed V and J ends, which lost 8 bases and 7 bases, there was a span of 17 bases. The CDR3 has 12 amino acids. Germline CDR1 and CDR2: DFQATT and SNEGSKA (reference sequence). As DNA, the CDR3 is TGCAGTCAACCCGGGCCTCTAAGTGGCTACACCTTC. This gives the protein CSQPGPLSGYTF.

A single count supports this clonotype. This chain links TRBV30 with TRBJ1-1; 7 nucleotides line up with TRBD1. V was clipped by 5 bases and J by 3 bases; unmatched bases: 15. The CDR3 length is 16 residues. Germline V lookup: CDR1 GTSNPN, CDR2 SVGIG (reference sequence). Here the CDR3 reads CAWLHEQGFFDTEAFF. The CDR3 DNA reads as TGTGCCTGGCTACACGAACAGGGGTTCTTTGACACTGAAGCTTTCTTT. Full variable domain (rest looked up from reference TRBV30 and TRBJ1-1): SQTIHQWPATLVQPVGSPLSLECTVEGTSNPNLYWYRQAAGRGLQLLFYSVGIGQISSEVPQNLSASRPQDRQFILSSKKLLLSDSGFYLCAWLHEQGFFDTEAFFGQGTRLTVV.

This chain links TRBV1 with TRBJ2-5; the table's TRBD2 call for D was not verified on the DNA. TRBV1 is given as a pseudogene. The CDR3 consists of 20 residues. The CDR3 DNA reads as TGCACCAGCAGCCAAGAGAGCGGACCGAGGCGGGGGGCAAATCCAGAGACCCAGTACTTC. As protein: CTSSQESGPRRGANPETQYF.

The CDR3 here is CASTEQGLHFEAFF. For the CDR3, the DNA is TGCGCCAGCACCGAACAGGGGTTACACTTTGAAGCTTTCTTT. The chain is built from TRBV5-1 and TRBJ1-1, with TRBD1 identical over 7 bases. The CDR3 consists of 14 residues. With 6 bases clipped from V and 7 bases from J, the junction kept 12 bases outside the gene matches. CDR1 is SGHRS, CDR2 YFSETQ, per germline.

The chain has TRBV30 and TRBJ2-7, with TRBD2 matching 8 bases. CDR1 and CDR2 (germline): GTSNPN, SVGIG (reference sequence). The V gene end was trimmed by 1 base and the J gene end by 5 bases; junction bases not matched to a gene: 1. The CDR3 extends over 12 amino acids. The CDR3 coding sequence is TGTGCCTGGAGTGGGACTAGCAACGAGCAGTACTTC. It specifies CAWSGTSNEQYF.

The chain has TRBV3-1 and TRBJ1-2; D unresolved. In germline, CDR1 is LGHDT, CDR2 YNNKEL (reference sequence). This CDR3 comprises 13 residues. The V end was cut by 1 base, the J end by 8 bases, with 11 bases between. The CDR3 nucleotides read TGTGCCAGCAGCCAAGGATTAACGGAGGGCTACACCTTC. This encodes CASSQGLTEGYTF.